This TCR beta chain was profiled in a study of T cells in tuberculosis. About the research overall: Sequenced TCRs come from CD1B-GMM tetramer-binding T cells. In South Africa, adults with active tuberculosis were compared with IGRA-negative and latently infected IGRA-positive adolescents.

Findings of the study overall: Active tuberculosis alpha repertoires lay closer to GMM-specific TCRs than controls'.

Trimming at V came to 7 bases and at J to 6 bases, leaving 12 bases not matched to a gene. CDR1 and CDR2 (germline): SQVTM, ANQGSEA. CDR3 length: 14 residues. This clone occurred once. Its antigen is not identified. The time point: new active TB diagnosis, blood taken before or within 7 days of starting treatment. Produced via immunoSEQ multiplex PCR; TCRdb's table is partial and in-frame only. The data contain tens of thousands of clones, just over 90% of them seen just once; the ten biggest clones take up roughly 7%. The clonotype comes from an adult with tuberculosis. Some clones in this sample may be carry-over from other donors' samples. The source was PBMCs, collected at tuberculosis diagnosis. This chain joins TRBV29-1 and TRBJ2-1, with 7 nucleotides matching TRBD1. The CDR3 coding sequence is TGCAGCGGGGGTCGACAGGGTCAAGGCAATGAGCAGTTCTTC. The encoded protein is CSGGRQGQGNEQFF.